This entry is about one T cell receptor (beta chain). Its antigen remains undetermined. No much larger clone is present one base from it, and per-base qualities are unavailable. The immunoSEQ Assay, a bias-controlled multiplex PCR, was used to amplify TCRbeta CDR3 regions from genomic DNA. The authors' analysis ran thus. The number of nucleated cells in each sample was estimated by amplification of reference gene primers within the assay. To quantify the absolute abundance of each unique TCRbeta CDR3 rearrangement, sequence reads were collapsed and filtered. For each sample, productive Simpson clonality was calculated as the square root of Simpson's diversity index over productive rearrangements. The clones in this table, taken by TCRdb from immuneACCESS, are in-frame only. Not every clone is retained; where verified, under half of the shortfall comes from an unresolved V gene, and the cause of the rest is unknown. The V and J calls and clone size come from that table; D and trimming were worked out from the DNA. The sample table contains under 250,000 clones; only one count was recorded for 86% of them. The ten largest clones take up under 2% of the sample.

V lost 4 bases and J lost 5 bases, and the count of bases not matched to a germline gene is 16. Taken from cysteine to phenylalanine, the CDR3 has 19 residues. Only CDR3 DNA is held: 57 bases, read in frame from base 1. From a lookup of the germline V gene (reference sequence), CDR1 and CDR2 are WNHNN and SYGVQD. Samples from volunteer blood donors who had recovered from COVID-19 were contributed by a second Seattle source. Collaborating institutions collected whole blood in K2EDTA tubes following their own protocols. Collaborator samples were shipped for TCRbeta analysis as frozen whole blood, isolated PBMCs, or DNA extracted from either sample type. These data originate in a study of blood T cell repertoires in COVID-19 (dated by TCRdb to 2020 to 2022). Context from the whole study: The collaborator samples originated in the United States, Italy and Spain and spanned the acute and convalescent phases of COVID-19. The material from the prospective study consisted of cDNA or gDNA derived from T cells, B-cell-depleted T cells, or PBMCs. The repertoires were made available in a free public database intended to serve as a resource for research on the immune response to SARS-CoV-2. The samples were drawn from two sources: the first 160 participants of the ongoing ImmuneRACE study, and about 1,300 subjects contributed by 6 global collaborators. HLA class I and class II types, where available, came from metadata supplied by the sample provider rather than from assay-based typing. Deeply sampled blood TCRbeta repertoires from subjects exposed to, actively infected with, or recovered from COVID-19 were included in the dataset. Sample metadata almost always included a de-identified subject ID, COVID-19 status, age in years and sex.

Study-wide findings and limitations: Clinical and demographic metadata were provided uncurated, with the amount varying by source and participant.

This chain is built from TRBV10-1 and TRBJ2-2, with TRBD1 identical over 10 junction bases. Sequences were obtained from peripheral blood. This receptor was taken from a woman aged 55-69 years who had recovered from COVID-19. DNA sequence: TGCGCCAGCAGTGCATACTTTATAAATCCGGGACAGGGGACCGGGGAGCTGTTTTTT. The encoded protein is CASSAYFINPGQGTGELFF.